These 8 T cell receptor beta chains originate from one sample sequenced in a study of shared clonotypes between healthy human individuals. Terminally differentiated effector memory CD45RA+ cells were excluded by CCR7 positive selection of CD45RO-negative cells. The repertoire was sequenced with immunoSEQ multiplex PCR; TCRdb's copy has only in-frame clones and lacks some. The repertoire consists of about 680,000 clones, with roughly nine tenths occurring once and the leading ten covering about 24%. The material sequenced was naive CD8+ T cells sorted from blood. These receptors originate from a man aged 25 to 45 in good health.

The rearrangement joins TRBV14 to TRBJ2-1; TRBD2 agrees at 7 bases. J lost 6 bases, V lost 4 bases, and 21 bases had no gene match. Germline assignment: CDR1 SGHDN and CDR2 FVKESK. The CDR3 extends over 19 amino acids. CDR3 coding DNA: TGTGCCAGCAGCCTACGGGGGAGGGCTGTCGCGATGGGGCTCAATGAGCAGTTCTTC. This codes for CASSLRGRAVAMGLNEQFF.

The chain employs TRBV29-1 and TRBJ2-7, with unresolved D. The V end lost 1 base, the J end lost 6 bases, and 10 bases lay between the germline ends. The CDR3 loop spans 12 amino acids. Germline V gene lookup returns CDR1 SQVTM and CDR2 ANQGSEA. CDR3 sequence: CSVEGEVGEQYF. The CDR3 nucleotides read TGCAGCGTTGAAGGTGAGGTAGGCGAGCAGTACTTC.

The chain carries TRBV19 and TRBJ2-7; 7 bases are a match to TRBD1. CDR3 length equals 13 residues. Trimming cost V 2 bases and J 3 bases; bases outside gene matches: 1. Germline lookup yields CDR1 LNHDA and CDR2 SQIVND (reference sequence). CDR3 residues: CASSIWTGYEQYF. The DNA of the CDR3 is TGTGCCAGTAGTATATGGACAGGCTACGAGCAGTACTTC.

This chain connects TRBV29-1 to TRBJ2-5, with 8 bases aligning to TRBD1. From germline, CDR1 is SQVTM and CDR2 ANQGSEA. The CDR3 is 16 residues long. V lost 3 bases and J lost 0; bases outside the gene matches: 9. The CDR3 sequence is CSVEGLDREHQETQYF. As DNA, the CDR3 is TGCAGCGTTGAGGGATTGGACAGGGAGCACCAAGAGACCCAGTACTTC. The variable domain in full, with the rest retrieved from reference TRBV29-1 and TRBJ2-5, is SAVISQKPSRDICQRGTSLTIQCQVDSQVTMMFWYRQQPGQSLTLIATANQGSEATYESGFVIDKFPISRPNLTFSTLTVSNMSPEDSSIYLCSVEGLDREHQETQYFGPGTRLLVL.

The chain combines TRBV5-4 with TRBJ2-7, with D perhaps TRBD1 or TRBD2 (5 bases each). The CDR3 loop spans 15 amino acids. Trimming stripped 1 base from V and 7 bases from J, with 18 bases between. Per germline, CDR1 SGHNT and CDR2 YYREEE (reference sequence). CDR3 residues: CASSLTAGGTLEQYF. The CDR3 DNA reads TGTGCCAGCAGCTTGACGGCGGGTGGGACGCTTGAGCAGTACTTC.

This clone was counted a single time. The chain has TRBV14 and TRBJ2-1; D unresolved. This CDR3 region has 17 residues. Germline V gives CDR1 SGHDN, CDR2 FVKESK. The V end was cut by 3 bases, the J end by 4 bases, with 19 bases between. CDR3 DNA: TGTGCCAGCAGCCACCCCTTGCTAGGCAGCATTTACAATGAGCAGTTCTTC. Protein: CASSHPLLGSIYNEQFF.

The V gene is TRBV7-9, the J gene TRBJ2-5; D is perhaps TRBD1 (6 bases). Germline V gives CDR1 SEHNR, CDR2 FQNEAQ (reference sequence). Between the trimmed V and J ends, which lost 5 bases and 0 bases, there was a span of 7 bases. The CDR3 runs to 13 residues. The CDR3 reads CASSTGYQETQYF. Written as DNA, the CDR3 is TGTGCCAGCAGCACAGGGTACCAAGAGACCCAGTACTTC.

In regard to this clone: This sample also contains other DNA sequences that code for the same CDR3. V usage is TRBV27 and J usage is TRBJ2-7; perhaps D is TRBD1 or TRBD2 (6 bases each). The germline CDR1 and CDR2 sequences are MNHEY and SMNVEV (reference sequence). The CDR3 consists of 12 residues. Trimming pared 5 bases from V and 7 bases from J, leaving 12 bases between. In DNA form, the CDR3 reads TGTGCCAGCAGTCGGCAGGGGAGGGAGCAGTACTTC. Its translation is CASSRQGREQYF.